This T cell receptor (beta chain) originates from a study of blood T cell repertoires in COVID-19. CDR1 and CDR2 from the germline V gene are MNHEY and SVGAGI. V lost 7 bases and J 1 base, leaving 10 bases between the germline ends. The CDR3 has 13 amino acids. The protocol was immunoSEQ multiplex PCR, while the TCRdb copy is restricted to in-frame clones and leaves out a portion. The table has 330,000 or so clones, approximately 88% seen once; the top ten hold 5%. This receptor was obtained from a man younger than 45 who had recovered from COVID-19. The J gene is TRBJ1-1, the V gene TRBV6-5, with D perhaps TRBD1 (6 bases). Source material: PBMCs or T cells enriched from blood (not recorded which). The DNA of the CDR3 is TGTGCCAGCAAGACGACAGGGAACACTGAAGCTTTCTTT. Its translation: CASKTTGNTEAFF.